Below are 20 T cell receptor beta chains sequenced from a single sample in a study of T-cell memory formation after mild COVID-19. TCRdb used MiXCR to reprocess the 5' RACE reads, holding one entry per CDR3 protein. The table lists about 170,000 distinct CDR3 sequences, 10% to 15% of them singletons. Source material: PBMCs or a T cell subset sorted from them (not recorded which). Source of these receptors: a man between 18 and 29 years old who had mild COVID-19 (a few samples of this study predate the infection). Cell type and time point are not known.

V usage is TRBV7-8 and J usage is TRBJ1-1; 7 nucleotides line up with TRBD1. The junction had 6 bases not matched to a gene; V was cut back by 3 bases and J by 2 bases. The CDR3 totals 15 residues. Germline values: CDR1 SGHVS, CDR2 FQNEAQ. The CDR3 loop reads CASSLGTVPNTEAFF. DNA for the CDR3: TGTGCCAGCAGCTTGGGGACAGTTCCAAACACTGAAGCTTTCTTT.

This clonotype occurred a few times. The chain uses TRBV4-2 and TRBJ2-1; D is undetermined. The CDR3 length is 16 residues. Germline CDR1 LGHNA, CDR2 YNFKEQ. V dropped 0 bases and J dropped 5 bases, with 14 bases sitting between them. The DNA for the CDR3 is TGTGCCAGCAGCCAAGATGGCACCCATGTAAACAATGAGCAGTTCTTC. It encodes CASSQDGTHVNNEQFF.

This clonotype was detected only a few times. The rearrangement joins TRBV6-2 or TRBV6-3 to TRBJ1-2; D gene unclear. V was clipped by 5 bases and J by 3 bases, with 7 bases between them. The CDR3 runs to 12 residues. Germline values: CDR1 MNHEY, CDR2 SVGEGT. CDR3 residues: CASSRLYYGYTF. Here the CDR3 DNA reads TGTGCCAGCAGTCGGCTCTACTATGGCTACACCTTC.

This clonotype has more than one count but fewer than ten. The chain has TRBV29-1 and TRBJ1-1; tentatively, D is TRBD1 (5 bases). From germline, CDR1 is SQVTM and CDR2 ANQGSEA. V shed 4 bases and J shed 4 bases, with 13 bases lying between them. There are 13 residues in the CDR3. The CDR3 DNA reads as TGCAGCGTTGGGGGGATGCAGGGCACTGAAGCTTTCTTT. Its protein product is CSVGGMQGTEAFF.

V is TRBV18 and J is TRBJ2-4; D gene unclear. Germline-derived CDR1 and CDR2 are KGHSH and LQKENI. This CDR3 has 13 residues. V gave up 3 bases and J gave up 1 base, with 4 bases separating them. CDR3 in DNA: TGTGCCAGCTCACCGGGCGCCAAAAACATTCAGTACTTC. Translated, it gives CASSPGAKNIQYF.

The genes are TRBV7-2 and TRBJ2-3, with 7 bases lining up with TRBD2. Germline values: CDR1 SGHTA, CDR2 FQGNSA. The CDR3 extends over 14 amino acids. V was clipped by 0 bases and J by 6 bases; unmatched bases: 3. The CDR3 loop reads CASSLASGVDTQYF. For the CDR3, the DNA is TGTGCCAGCAGCTTAGCCAGCGGGGTGGATACGCAGTATTTT.

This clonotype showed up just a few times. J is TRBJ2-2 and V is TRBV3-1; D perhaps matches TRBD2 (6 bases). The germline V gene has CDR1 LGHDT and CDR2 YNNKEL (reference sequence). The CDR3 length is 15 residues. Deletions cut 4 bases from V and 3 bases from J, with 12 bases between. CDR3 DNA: TGTGCCAGCAGCCCCGGGGGTAGGGACACCGGGGAGCTGTTTTTT. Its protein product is CASSPGGRDTGELFF.

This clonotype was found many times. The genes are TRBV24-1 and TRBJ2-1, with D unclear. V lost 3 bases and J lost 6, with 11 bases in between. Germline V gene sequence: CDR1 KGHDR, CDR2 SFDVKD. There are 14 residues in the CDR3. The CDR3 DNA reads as TGTGCCACCAGTGATACCAGGTCGGGCAATGAGCAGTTCTTC. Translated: CATSDTRSGNEQFF.

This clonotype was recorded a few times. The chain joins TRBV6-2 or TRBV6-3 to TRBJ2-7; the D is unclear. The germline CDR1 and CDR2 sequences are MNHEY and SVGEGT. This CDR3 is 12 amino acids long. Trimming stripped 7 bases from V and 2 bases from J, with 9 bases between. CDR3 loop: CASTNSAYEQYF. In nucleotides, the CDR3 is TGTGCCAGCACCAACTCGGCCTACGAGCAGTACTTC.

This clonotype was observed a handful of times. The CDR3 loop is CASSLALVGASREQFF. CDR3 bases: TGTGCCAGCAGCTTAGCGCTGGTGGGGGCCTCCAGAGAGCAGTTCTTC. The V call is TRBV7-9, the J call TRBJ2-1; tentatively, D is TRBD1 (6 bases). V lost 0 bases to trimming and J lost 10 bases, with 19 bases between them. The CDR3 covers 16 residues. Germline-derived CDR1 and CDR2 are SEHNR and FQNEAQ (reference sequence).

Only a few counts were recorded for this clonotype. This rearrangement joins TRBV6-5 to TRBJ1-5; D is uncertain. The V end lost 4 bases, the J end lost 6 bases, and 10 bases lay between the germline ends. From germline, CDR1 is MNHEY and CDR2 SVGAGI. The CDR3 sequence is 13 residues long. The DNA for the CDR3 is TGTGCCAGCAGTTCTCCGGGAGGTCAGCCCCAGCATTTT. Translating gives CASSSPGGQPQHF.

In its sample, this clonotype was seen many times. The CDR3 sequence is CASSLASVQNSPLHF. CDR3 bases: TGCGCCAGCAGCTTGGCATCCGTTCAGAATTCACCCCTCCACTTT. The V and J genes are TRBV5-1 and TRBJ1-6; D uncertain. The CDR3 has 15 amino acids. Trimming pared 0 bases from V and 7 bases from J, leaving 11 bases between. Germline loops: CDR1 SGHRS, CDR2 YFSETQ.

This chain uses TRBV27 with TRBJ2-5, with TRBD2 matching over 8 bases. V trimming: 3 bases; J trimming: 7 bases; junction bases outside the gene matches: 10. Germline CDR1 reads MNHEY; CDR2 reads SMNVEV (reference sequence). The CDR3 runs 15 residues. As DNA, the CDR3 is TGTGCCAGCAGTTTCTCCGGGACTAGGGGGGTGACCCAGTACTTC. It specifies CASSFSGTRGVTQYF.

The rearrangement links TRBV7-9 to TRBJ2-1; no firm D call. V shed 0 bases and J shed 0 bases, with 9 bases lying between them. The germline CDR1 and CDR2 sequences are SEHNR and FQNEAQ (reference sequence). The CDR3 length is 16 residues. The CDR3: CASSLALADSYNEQFF. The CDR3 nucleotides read TGTGCCAGCAGCTTAGCGCTGGCGGACTCCTACAATGAGCAGTTCTTC.

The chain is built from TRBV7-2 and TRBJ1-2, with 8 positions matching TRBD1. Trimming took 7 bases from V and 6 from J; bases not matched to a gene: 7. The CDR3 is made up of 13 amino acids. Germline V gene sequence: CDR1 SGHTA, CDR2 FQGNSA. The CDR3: CASTLDRDHGYTF. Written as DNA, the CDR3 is TGTGCCAGCACGTTGGACAGGGACCATGGCTACACCTTC.

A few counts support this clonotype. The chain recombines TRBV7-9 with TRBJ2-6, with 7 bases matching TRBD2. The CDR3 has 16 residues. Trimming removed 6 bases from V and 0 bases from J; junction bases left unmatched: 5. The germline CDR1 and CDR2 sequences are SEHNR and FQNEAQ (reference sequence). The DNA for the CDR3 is TGTGCCAGCAGATGGGAGGGGAGCTCTGGGGCCAACGTCCTGACTTTC. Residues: CASRWEGSSGANVLTF.

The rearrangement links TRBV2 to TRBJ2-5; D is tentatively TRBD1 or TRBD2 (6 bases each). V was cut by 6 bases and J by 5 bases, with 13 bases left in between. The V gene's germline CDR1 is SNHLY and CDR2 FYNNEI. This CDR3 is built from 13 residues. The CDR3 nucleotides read TGTGCCAGCAGCCAGGAGGGGGTGGAGACCCAGTACTTC. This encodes CASSQEGVETQYF.

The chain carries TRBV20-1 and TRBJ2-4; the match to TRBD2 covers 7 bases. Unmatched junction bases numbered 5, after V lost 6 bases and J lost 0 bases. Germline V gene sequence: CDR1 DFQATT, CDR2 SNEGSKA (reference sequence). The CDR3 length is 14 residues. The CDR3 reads CSAGEGLAKNIQYF. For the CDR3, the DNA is TGCAGTGCCGGGGAGGGATTAGCCAAAAACATTCAGTACTTC.

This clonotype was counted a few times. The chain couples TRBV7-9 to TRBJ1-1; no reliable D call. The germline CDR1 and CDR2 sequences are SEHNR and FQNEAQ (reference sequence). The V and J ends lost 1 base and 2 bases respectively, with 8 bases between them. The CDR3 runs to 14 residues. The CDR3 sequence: CASSLGAANTEAFF. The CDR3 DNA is TGTGCCAGCAGCTTAGGGGCAGCCAACACTGAAGCTTTCTTT.

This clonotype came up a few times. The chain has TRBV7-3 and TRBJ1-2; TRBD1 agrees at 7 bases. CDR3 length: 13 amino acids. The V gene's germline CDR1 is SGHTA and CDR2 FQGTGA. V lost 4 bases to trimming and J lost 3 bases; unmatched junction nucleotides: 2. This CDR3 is CASSSGTDYGYTF. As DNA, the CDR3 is TGTGCCAGCAGCTCCGGGACAGACTATGGCTACACCTTC.